This T cell receptor (beta chain) was captured in a study of cytomegalovirus exposure and HLA in healthy donors. The donors belonged to the approximately 130-subject validation cohort, separate from the approximately 670-subject first cohort. Notes on this clone: Its antigen is unidentified.

CDR3 length: 16 amino acids. The V and J ends lost 4 bases and 4 bases, in that order; junction bases with no gene match: 5. Germline CDR1 WNHNN, CDR2 SYGVQD (reference sequence). The table came from immunoSEQ multiplex PCR; TCRdb's copy has only in-frame clones and leaves some out. This sample has 150,000 or so clones, with around four fifths found just once. Regarding the study as a whole: The investigators catalogued some 150 TCR beta chains as cytomegalovirus-associated.

The chain joins TRBV10-1 to TRBJ2-3, with 13 bases identical to TRBD2. The material sequenced was PBMCs. This sequence originates from a man aged 25 to 40 in good health and CMV-seropositive. The CDR3, as DNA: TGCGCCAGCAGTGGCAGACTAGCGGGGGGACCAGATACGCAGTATTTT. This encodes CASSGRLAGGPDTQYF.